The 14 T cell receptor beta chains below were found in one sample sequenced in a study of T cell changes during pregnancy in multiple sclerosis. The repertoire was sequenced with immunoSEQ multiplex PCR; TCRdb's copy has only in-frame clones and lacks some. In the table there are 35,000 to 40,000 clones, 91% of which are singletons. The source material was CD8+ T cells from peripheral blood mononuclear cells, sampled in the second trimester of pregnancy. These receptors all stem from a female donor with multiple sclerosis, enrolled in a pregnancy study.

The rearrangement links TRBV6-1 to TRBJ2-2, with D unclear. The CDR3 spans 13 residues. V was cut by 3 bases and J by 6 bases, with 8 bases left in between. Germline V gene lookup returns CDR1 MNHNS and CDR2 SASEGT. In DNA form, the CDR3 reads TGTGCCAGCAGTGAGGAGTCGGCCGGGGAGCTGTTTTTT. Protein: CASSEESAGELFF.

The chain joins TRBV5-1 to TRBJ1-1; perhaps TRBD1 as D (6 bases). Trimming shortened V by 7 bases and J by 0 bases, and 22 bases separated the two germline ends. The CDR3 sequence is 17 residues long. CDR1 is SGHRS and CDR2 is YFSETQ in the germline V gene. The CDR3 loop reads CASRTQPGQGMNTEAFF. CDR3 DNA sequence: TGCGCCAGCCGAACCCAACCGGGACAAGGAATGAACACTGAAGCTTTCTTT.

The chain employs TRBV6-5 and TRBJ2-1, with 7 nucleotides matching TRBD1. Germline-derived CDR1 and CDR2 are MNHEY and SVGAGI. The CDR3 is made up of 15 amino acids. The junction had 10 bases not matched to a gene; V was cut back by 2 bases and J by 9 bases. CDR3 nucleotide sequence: TGTGCCAGCAGTTACCCGGGTTTAGCAGGGGGTGAGCAGTTCTTC. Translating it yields CASSYPGLAGGEQFF.

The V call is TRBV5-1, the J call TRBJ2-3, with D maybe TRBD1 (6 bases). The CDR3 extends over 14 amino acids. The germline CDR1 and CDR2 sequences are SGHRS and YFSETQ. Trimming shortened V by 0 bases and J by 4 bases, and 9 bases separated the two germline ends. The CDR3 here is CASSLDQGSDTQYF. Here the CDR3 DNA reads TGCGCCAGCAGCTTGGACCAGGGGTCAGATACGCAGTATTTT.

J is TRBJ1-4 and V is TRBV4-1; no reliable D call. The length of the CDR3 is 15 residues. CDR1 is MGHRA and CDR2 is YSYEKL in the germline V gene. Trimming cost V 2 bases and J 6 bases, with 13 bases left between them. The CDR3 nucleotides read TGCGCCAGCAGCCAACCCCATAATGGGCATGAAAAACTGTTTTTT. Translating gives CASSQPHNGHEKLFF.

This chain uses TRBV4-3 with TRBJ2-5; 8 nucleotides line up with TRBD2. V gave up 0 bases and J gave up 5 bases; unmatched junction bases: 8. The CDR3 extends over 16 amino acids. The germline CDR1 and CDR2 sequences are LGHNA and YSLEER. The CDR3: CASSQDPSGGSETQYF. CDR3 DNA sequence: TGCGCCAGCAGCCAAGATCCGAGCGGGGGCTCCGAGACCCAGTACTTC.

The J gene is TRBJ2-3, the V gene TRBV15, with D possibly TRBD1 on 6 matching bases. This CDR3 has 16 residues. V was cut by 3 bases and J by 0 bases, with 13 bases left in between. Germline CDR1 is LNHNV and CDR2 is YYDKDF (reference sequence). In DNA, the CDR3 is TGTGCCACCAGCAGGGGTTCAGGGGCCAGCACAGATACGCAGTATTTT. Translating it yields CATSRGSGASTDTQYF.

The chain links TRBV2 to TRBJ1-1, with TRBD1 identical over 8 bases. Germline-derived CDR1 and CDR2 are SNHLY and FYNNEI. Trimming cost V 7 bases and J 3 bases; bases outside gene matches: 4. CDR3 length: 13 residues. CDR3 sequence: CASKGQDYTEAFF. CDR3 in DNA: TGTGCCAGCAAGGGACAGGACTACACTGAAGCTTTCTTT.

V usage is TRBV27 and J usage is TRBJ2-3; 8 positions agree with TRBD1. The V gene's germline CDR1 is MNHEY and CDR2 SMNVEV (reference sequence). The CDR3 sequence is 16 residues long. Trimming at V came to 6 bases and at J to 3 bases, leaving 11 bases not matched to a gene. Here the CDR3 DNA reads TGTGCCAGCAGCAGGGTAGGACAGGGAATGACAGATACGCAGTATTTT. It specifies CASSRVGQGMTDTQYF.

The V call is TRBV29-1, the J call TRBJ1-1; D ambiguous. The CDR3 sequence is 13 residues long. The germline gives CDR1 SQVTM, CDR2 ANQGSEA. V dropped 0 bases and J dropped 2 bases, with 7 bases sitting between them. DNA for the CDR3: TGCAGCGTTGAAGACGGGGTCAACACTGAAGCTTTCTTT. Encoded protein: CSVEDGVNTEAFF.

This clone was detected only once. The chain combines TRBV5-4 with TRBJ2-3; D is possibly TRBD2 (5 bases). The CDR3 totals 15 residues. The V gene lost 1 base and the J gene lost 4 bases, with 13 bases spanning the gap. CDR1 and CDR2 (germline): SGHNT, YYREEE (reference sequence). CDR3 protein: CASSLFSGSADTQYF. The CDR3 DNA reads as TGTGCCAGCAGCTTGTTTTCGGGGTCCGCAGATACGCAGTATTTT. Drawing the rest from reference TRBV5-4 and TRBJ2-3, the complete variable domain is ETGVTQSPTHLIKTRGQQVTLRCSSQSGHNTVSWYQQALGQGPQFIFQYYREEENGRGNFPPRFSGLQFPNYSSELNVNALELDDSALYLCASSLFSGSADTQYFGPGTRLTVL.

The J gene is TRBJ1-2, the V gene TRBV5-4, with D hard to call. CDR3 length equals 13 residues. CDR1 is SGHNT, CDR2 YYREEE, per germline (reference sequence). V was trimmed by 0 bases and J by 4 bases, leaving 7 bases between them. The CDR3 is CASSLGEIYGYTF. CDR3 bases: TGTGCCAGCAGCTTGGGAGAAATCTATGGCTACACCTTC.

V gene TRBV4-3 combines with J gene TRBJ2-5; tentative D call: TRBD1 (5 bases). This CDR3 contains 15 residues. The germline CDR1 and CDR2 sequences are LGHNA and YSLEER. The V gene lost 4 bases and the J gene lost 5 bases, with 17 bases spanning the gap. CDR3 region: CASSRRPLGPETQYF. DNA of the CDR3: TGCGCCAGCAGCCGCCGGCCCTTGGGGCCGGAGACCCAGTACTTC.

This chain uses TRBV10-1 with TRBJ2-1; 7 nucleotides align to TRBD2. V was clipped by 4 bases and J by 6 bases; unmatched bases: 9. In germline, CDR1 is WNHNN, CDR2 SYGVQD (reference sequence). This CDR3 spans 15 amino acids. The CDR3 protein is CASSVEGGPGNEQFF. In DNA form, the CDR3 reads TGCGCCAGCAGTGTTGAGGGAGGGCCTGGCAATGAGCAGTTCTTC.